Presented here are 16 T cell receptor beta chains from one specimen sequenced in a study of post-analysis software for immune sequencing data. No antigen has been identified for these receptors. Study-wide findings and caveats: Controls showed lower frequencies than patients for roughly five TRBV segments, and TRBV5-6, TRBV5-1 and TRBV20-1 were among these.

Unique molecular identifiers tagged the TCR beta cDNA libraries. Each CDR3 protein gets one entry after TCRdb re-called the PCR reads with MiXCR. The sample records approximately 690,000 distinct CDR3 sequences, 59% being singletons. The sample consisted of blood. These receptor sequences come from a girl aged 2 to 9 with multiple sclerosis.

The chain combines TRBV7-6 with TRBJ2-3, with no clear D. Trimming took 6 bases from V and 0 from J, leaving 10 bases between them. The CDR3 runs 14 residues. Looked up from germline, CDR1 is SGHVS and CDR2 is FNYEAQ. DNA for the CDR3: TGTGCCAGCAGGCAAACTCCTAGCACAGATACGCAGTATTTT. Amino acid sequence: CASRQTPSTDTQYF.

This clonotype was seen only a few times. This rearrangement joins TRBV12-3 or TRBV12-4 to TRBJ1-1, with D maybe TRBD1 (6 bases). Deletions cut 8 bases from V and 1 base from J, with 20 bases between. CDR3 length: 16 residues. CDR3 protein: CASLRGAGWRNTEAFF. The CDR3 nucleotides are TGTGCCAGCCTGCGGGGGGCAGGGTGGAGGAACACTGAAGCTTTCTTT.

The chain combines TRBV19 with TRBJ1-1; D gene unclear. The germline V gene encodes CDR1 LNHDA and CDR2 SQIVND (reference sequence). Deletions cut 2 bases from V and 4 bases from J, with 14 bases between. The CDR3 contains 15 residues. CDR3: CASSIPLGSFTEAFF. The DNA for the CDR3 is TGTGCCAGTAGTATACCCCTGGGCAGTTTCACTGAAGCTTTCTTT.

The V call is TRBV6-6, the J call TRBJ2-1; D is perhaps TRBD1 or TRBD2 (5 bases each). Trimming stripped 6 bases from V and 0 bases from J, with 15 bases between. Germline CDR1 reads MNHNY; CDR2 reads SVGAGI (reference sequence). The CDR3 has 16 residues. CDR3 region: CASRSPRDGSYNEQFF. CDR3 sequence (DNA): TGTGCCAGCAGATCCCCTAGGGACGGCTCCTACAATGAGCAGTTCTTC.

V usage is TRBV20-1 and J usage is TRBJ2-7, with 15 bases matching TRBD2. J lost 2 bases, V lost 4 bases, and 3 bases had no gene match. This CDR3 is built from 15 residues. Per the germline V gene, CDR1 is DFQATT and CDR2 is SNEGSKA (reference sequence). CDR3 protein: CSATGTSGGPYEQYF. The CDR3 DNA follows: TGCAGTGCTACCGGGACTAGCGGGGGGCCCTACGAGCAGTACTTC.

V and J are TRBV7-9 and TRBJ2-3; D is perhaps TRBD1 or TRBD2 (6 bases each). The CDR3 covers 15 residues. Looked up from germline, CDR1 is SEHNR and CDR2 is FQNEAQ (reference sequence). Trimming cost V 5 bases and J 1 base, with 13 bases left between them. CDR3 nucleotide sequence: TGTGCCAGCAGCCCTTGGGGGGCCCGCACAGATACGCAGTATTTT. This translates into CASSPWGARTDTQYF.

On this clonotype itself: Relative to the germline gene, one junction end is altered; a read error may explain this. The J gene is TRBJ2-1, the V gene TRBV20-1, with TRBD2 identical over 8 bases. This CDR3 contains 14 residues. The germline CDR1 and CDR2 sequences are DFQATT and SNEGSKA (reference sequence). The CDR3 protein is CSARGIGGAGEQFF. CDR3 DNA sequence: TGTAGTGCTAGAGGGATCGGGGGGGCCGGTGAGCAGTTCTTC.

The chain recombines TRBV6-6 with TRBJ1-5, with D perhaps TRBD1 (6 bases). V lost 5 bases and J 7 bases, leaving 12 bases between the germline ends. The CDR3 covers 13 residues. Germline V gene sequence: CDR1 MNHNY, CDR2 SVGAGI (reference sequence). The CDR3 DNA sequence: TGTGCCAGCAGTGTACAGGGCCGACAGCCCCAGCATTTT. Protein product: CASSVQGRQPQHF.

This clonotype was seen a handful of times. This rearrangement joins TRBV9 to TRBJ1-1, with D perhaps matching TRBD1 (5 bases). Deletions cut 0 bases from V and 0 bases from J, with 9 bases between. The CDR3 totals 15 residues. Germline assignment: CDR1 SGDLS and CDR2 YYNGEE. This CDR3 is CASSVGTNMNTEAFF. Here the CDR3 DNA reads TGTGCCAGCAGCGTAGGGACAAATATGAACACTGAAGCTTTCTTT.

The chain has TRBV20-1 and TRBJ1-1, with a weak D call TRBD1 (5 bases). Germline loops: CDR1 DFQATT, CDR2 SNEGSKA (reference sequence). The germline V and J ends were trimmed by 3 bases and 0 bases, with 14 bases remaining between them. The CDR3 loop spans 15 amino acids. The CDR3 nucleotides are TGCAGTGCTAGCGGCAGGGTAATCATGAACACTGAAGCTTTCTTT. Its protein product is CSASGRVIMNTEAFF.

This chain connects TRBV4-2 to TRBJ2-5, with D tentatively TRBD2 (5 bases). CDR3 length: 13 residues. V was cut by 2 bases and J by 4 bases, with 8 bases left in between. Germline values: CDR1 LGHNA, CDR2 YNFKEQ. The CDR3 reads CASSQLAGETQYF. The CDR3 DNA sequence: TGTGCCAGCAGCCAACTAGCTGGAGAGACCCAGTACTTC.

The chain has TRBV29-1 and TRBJ2-7, with 7 nucleotides matching TRBD2. From germline, CDR1 is SQVTM and CDR2 ANQGSEA. J lost 3 bases, V lost 5 bases, and 10 bases had no gene match. The CDR3 extends over 14 amino acids. The CDR3 loop is CSVTPSSGIYEQYF. DNA of the CDR3: TGCAGCGTTACCCCTTCTAGCGGAATCTACGAGCAGTACTTC.

The gene calls are TRBV27 and TRBJ2-7, with D hard to call. This CDR3 spans 12 amino acids. Germline-derived CDR1 and CDR2 are MNHEY and SMNVEV (reference sequence). Trimming stripped 6 bases from V and 0 bases from J, with 6 bases between. CDR3 nucleotide sequence: TGTGCCAGCAGGAAGGCCTCCTACGAGCAGTACTTC. This gives the protein CASRKASYEQYF.

The chain joins TRBV29-1 to TRBJ2-7; the D gene could be TRBD1 or TRBD2 (5 bases each). Germline lookup yields CDR1 SQVTM and CDR2 ANQGSEA. The CDR3 consists of 15 residues. With 3 bases removed from V and 2 bases from J, the gap between germline ends came to 17 bases. This CDR3 reads CSVDGGRKGTYEQYF. The CDR3 coding sequence is TGCAGCGTTGATGGGGGTAGAAAAGGGACCTACGAGCAGTACTTC.

The V call is TRBV29-1, the J call TRBJ2-3, with D perhaps matching TRBD1 or TRBD2 (5 bases each). The V end lost 0 bases, the J end lost 0 bases, and 10 bases lay between the germline ends. Germline assignment: CDR1 SQVTM and CDR2 ANQGSEA. The CDR3 loop spans 15 amino acids. The CDR3 region is CSVEDGGFSTDTQYF. CDR3 nucleotide sequence: TGCAGCGTTGAAGATGGGGGTTTTAGCACAGATACGCAGTATTTT.

This chain uses TRBV6-2 or TRBV6-3 with TRBJ2-7, with D hard to call. In germline, CDR1 is MNHEY, CDR2 SVGEGT. V was clipped by 10 bases and J by 6 bases, with 16 bases between them. The CDR3 is 12 amino acids. The CDR3 protein is CATQTRGSEQYF. The CDR3 DNA is TGTGCCACACAGACTCGAGGCTCCGAGCAGTACTTC.